One sample yielded the 15 T cell receptor beta chains listed below, sequenced in a study of blood T cell repertoires in COVID-19. Profiled with immunoSEQ multiplex PCR; TCRdb holds only in-frame clones, not every one. The table lists about 250,000 clones, about four fifths of them singletons. The sample comprised PBMCs or T cells enriched from blood (not recorded which). The receptors come from a woman aged 40 to 55 who had been exposed to COVID-19.

This clone appeared a single time. The rearrangement joins TRBV6-5 to TRBJ1-5; the match to TRBD1 covers 10 bases. The CDR3 is 14 amino acids. CDR1 and CDR2 from the germline V gene are MNHEY and SVGAGI. V lost 4 bases, J lost 5 bases, and 2 bases stayed unmatched. CDR3 coding DNA: TGTGCCAGCAGTTCCGACAGGGGGCATCAGCCCCAGCATTTT. Translation: CASSSDRGHQPQHF.

This clone has only one observation. This chain uses TRBV11-2 with TRBJ2-6; D unclear. This CDR3 has 15 residues. Trimming cost V 1 base and J 3 bases, with 7 bases left between them. Germline assignment: CDR1 SGHAT and CDR2 FQNNGV. The CDR3 reads CASSLAVYGANVLTF. CDR3 DNA sequence: TGTGCCAGCAGCTTAGCGGTGTATGGGGCCAACGTCCTGACTTTC.

The chain couples TRBV18 to TRBJ1-2; D perhaps matches TRBD1 (6 bases). CDR3 length equals 15 residues. Germline values: CDR1 KGHSH, CDR2 LQKENI. Trimming removed 3 bases from V and 5 bases from J, with 16 bases in between. CDR3 region: CASSPGQRVGYGYTF. The CDR3 DNA is TGTGCCAGCTCACCTGGACAGCGAGTCGGGTATGGCTACACCTTC.

The V gene is TRBV6-5, the J gene TRBJ1-1, with unresolved D. The CDR3 sequence is 11 residues long. Germline V lookup: CDR1 MNHEY, CDR2 SVGAGI. Trimming removed 6 bases from V and 2 bases from J, with 4 bases in between. The CDR3 DNA is TGTGCCAGCAGCCGTAACACTGAAGCTTTCTTT. This encodes CASSRNTEAFF.

The chain recombines TRBV5-1 with TRBJ2-7; 14 bases align to TRBD2. Germline lookup yields CDR1 SGHRS and CDR2 YFSETQ. This CDR3 comprises 15 residues. Trimming took 5 bases from V and 4 from J; bases not matched to a gene: 5. CDR3 sequence reads: CASSSGTSGGYEQYF. The CDR3, as DNA: TGCGCCAGCAGTTCCGGGACTAGCGGGGGTTACGAGCAGTACTTC.

The J gene is TRBJ1-2, the V gene TRBV3-1 (or the pseudogene TRBV3-2); no reliable D call. Germline V gene data show CDR1 as LGHDT and CDR2 as YNNKEL (reference sequence). V lost 5 bases and J lost 7, with 11 bases in between. The CDR3 runs 12 residues. CDR3 residues: CASSEFLRGYTF. In nucleotides, the CDR3 is TGTGCCAGCAGCGAGTTCCTCCGTGGCTACACCTTC.

This chain connects TRBV19 to TRBJ2-5, with D maybe TRBD1 (7 bases). The CDR3 sequence is 15 residues long. The ends were cut back, 6 bases at V and 5 bases at J, with 19 bases in the middle. Per germline, CDR1 LNHDA and CDR2 SQIVND (reference sequence). The CDR3 loop is CASRSQGVGRETQYF. In DNA form, the CDR3 reads TGTGCCAGTAGATCCCAGGGGGTAGGGAGGGAGACCCAGTACTTC.

The chain has TRBV18 and TRBJ2-7; TRBD1 aligns across 7 bases. This CDR3 comprises 20 residues. Germline CDR1 is KGHSH and CDR2 is LQKENI. Trimming took 6 bases from V and 2 from J; bases not matched to a gene: 25. CDR3 amino acids: CASSPRQPDRVIGITYEQYF. The CDR3 DNA reads as TGTGCCAGCTCCCCGCGACAACCCGACAGGGTAATTGGTATAACCTACGAGCAGTACTTC.

This clone has only a few counts. The chain couples TRBV7-3 to TRBJ1-2; TRBD1 is a possible D gene (6 bases). CDR1 SGHTA and CDR2 FQGTGA come from the germline V gene. This CDR3 has 15 residues. V lost 5 bases, J lost 2 bases, and 15 bases lay in between. Here the CDR3 reads CASSPSGGQNYGYTF. The CDR3 bases are TGTGCCAGCAGCCCGTCGGGGGGGCAAAACTATGGCTACACCTTC.

V gene TRBV5-1 combines with J gene TRBJ1-4, with 7 bases identical to TRBD1. CDR1 is SGHRS, CDR2 YFSETQ, per germline. The CDR3 extends over 16 amino acids. Germline trimming cut 4 bases from V and 1 base from J; bases unmatched to any gene: 7. CDR3 loop: CASSPGQIVTNEKLFF. The DNA of the CDR3 is TGCGCCAGCAGCCCGGGACAGATTGTAACTAATGAAAAACTGTTTTTT.

This chain joins TRBV30 and TRBJ1-2; D is possibly TRBD1 (6 bases). This CDR3 spans 12 amino acids. The ends were cut back, 8 bases at V and 6 bases at J, with 16 bases in the middle. Germline V gene lookup returns CDR1 GTSNPN and CDR2 SVGIG (reference sequence). The CDR3 spells CAGRRQEHGYTF. The DNA of the CDR3 is TGTGCCGGCCGGCGACAGGAACATGGCTACACCTTC. Complete variable domain (other parts from reference TRBV30 and TRBJ1-2): SQTIHQWPATLVQPVGSPLSLECTVEGTSNPNLYWYRQAAGRGLQLLFYSVGIGQISSEVPQNLSASRPQDRQFILSSKKLLLSDSGFYLCAGRRQEHGYTFGSGTRLTVV.

The chain couples TRBV3-1 (or the pseudogene TRBV3-2) to TRBJ2-7, with 8 bases aligning to TRBD2. Germline CDR1 reads LGHDT; CDR2 reads YNNKEL (reference sequence). This CDR3 contains 13 residues. V lost 8 bases to trimming and J lost 1 base; unmatched junction nucleotides: 4. The CDR3 region is CASQLAGSYEQYF. The DNA of the CDR3 is TGTGCCAGCCAGTTAGCGGGGTCCTACGAGCAGTACTTC.

The DNA of the CDR3 is TGTGCCAGCAGTTATGGAGGGTCAGCACGAATGACACTCTATGGCTACACCTTC. It codes for CASSYGGSARMTLYGYTF. The chain has TRBV6-2 or TRBV6-3 and TRBJ1-2; D is unresolved. This CDR3 spans 18 amino acids. The germline gives CDR1 MNHEY, CDR2 SVGEGT. V was cut by 3 bases and J by 4 bases, with 24 bases left in between.

The chain carries TRBV24-1 and TRBJ1-1; perhaps TRBD1 as D (6 bases). The germline gives CDR1 KGHDR, CDR2 SFDVKD. This CDR3 comprises 13 residues. V was clipped by 7 bases and J by 4 bases, with 12 bases between them. This CDR3 reads CATRAGVGTEAFF. CDR3 DNA sequence: TGTGCCACCAGGGCAGGGGTAGGCACTGAAGCTTTCTTT.

The CDR3 reads CASSTPGTAYGYTF. The CDR3 DNA reads TGTGCCAGTAGTACCCCCGGGACAGCCTATGGCTACACCTTC. This rearrangement joins TRBV19 to TRBJ1-2, with 7 bases identical to TRBD1. The CDR3 has 14 residues. CDR1 is LNHDA and CDR2 is SQIVND in the germline V gene (reference sequence). Trimming took 4 bases from V and 4 from J; bases not matched to a gene: 6.